This T cell receptor (beta chain) derives from a study of blood T cell repertoires in COVID-19 (dated by TCRdb to about 2020). Background on the whole study: The collaborator samples originated in the United States, Italy and Spain and spanned the acute and convalescent phases of COVID-19. The prospective study material was composed of cDNA or gDNA derived from T cells, B-cell-depleted T cells, or PBMCs. The dataset comprised deeply sampled blood TCRbeta repertoires from subjects exposed to, actively infected with, or recovered from COVID-19. The repertoires were released in a freely available public database meant as a resource for research on the immune response to SARS-CoV-2. The samples were drawn from the first 160 participants of the ongoing ImmuneRACE study and from 1,254 subjects provided by 6 global collaborators. The sample metadata nearly always contained a de-identified subject ID, COVID-19 status, age in years and sex. Where HLA class I and class II types were available, the types were taken from metadata supplied by the sample provider, not from assay-based typing.

TCRbeta CDR3 regions were amplified from genomic DNA using the immunoSEQ Assay, a bias-controlled multiplex PCR. For the original study's pipeline: The number of nucleated cells in each sample was estimated by amplification of reference gene primers within the assay. Sequence reads were collapsed and filtered to measure the absolute abundance of every unique TCRbeta CDR3 rearrangement. For each sample, productive Simpson clonality was calculated as the square root of Simpson's diversity index across productive rearrangements. TCRdb holds this immuneACCESS table with in-frame rearrangements only. Some clones are missing; in checked studies, unresolved V genes explain under half, and the rest has no known cause. V and J calls plus clone size are reproduced from that table; the DNA served to infer D and trimming. The sample yields 300,000 to 450,000 clones; approximately 81% were counted once. The top ten constitute roughly 3.7% of the sample.

Each collaborating institution followed its own protocols to collect whole blood in K2EDTA tubes. Collaborator samples were shipped for TCRbeta analysis as frozen whole blood, isolated PBMCs, or DNA extracted from either sample type. V has 2 bases trimmed and J has 2 bases trimmed; junction bases matching no gene number 17. The CDR3 sequence holds 19 residues, the cysteine and phenylalanine included. Solely the CDR3 DNA is kept, with 57 bases framed from the first base. CDR1 is given as SGHAT and CDR2 as FQNNGV, both from the germline V gene. A word on this clone: Its recognized antigen is unknown. Base qualities are not provided; no much larger clone lies one nucleotide away.

Study-wide findings and limitations: The amount of clinical and demographic metadata varied by source and participant and was provided uncurated.

Source material: peripheral blood. This TCR came from a woman aged 18-29 years with acute or convalescent COVID-19. The chain is encoded by TRBV11-2 joined to TRBJ2-7, and 8 junctional nucleotides match TRBD2. The CDR3 in this case is CASSLLPGREDSNTYEQYF. The DNA sequence reads TGTGCCAGCAGCTTACTACCGGGGCGGGAGGACTCCAATACCTACGAGCAGTACTTC.